This T cell receptor beta chain emerged from a study of T cell responses to AZD1222 COVID-19 vaccine. Points from the study as a whole: Dominant at 160-218 and 743-854, vaccine-associated CD4 TCRs also spanned spike. White British ancestry dominated among donors, who included more females, and clonal diversity was possibly underestimated.

The study pooled second doses at about 4 or about 12 weeks. The table came from immunoSEQ multiplex PCR; TCRdb's copy has only in-frame clones and leaves some out. Altogether 150,000 or so clones are present, about 90% being singletons, with the ten largest covering more than 3%. The trim removed 0 bases at V and 2 bases at J, leaving 5 bases unmatched. This CDR3 has 17 residues. The germline CDR1 and CDR2 sequences are ENHRY and SYGVKD. With regard to this clone: Its antigen is not known.

The V call is TRBV10-3, the J call TRBJ2-1; the match to TRBD2 covers 9 bases. The receptor's source is an adult who received the AZD1222 COVID-19 vaccine. Sequences were derived from peripheral blood, sampled 28 days after the second AZD1222 dose. The CDR3 protein is CAISESGAGGPYNEQFF. The CDR3 DNA reads TGTGCCATCAGTGAGTCTGGAGCGGGAGGCCCCTACAATGAGCAGTTCTTC.